Listed below are T cell receptor beta chains from one sample, sequenced in a study of blood T cell repertoires in COVID-19. Produced via immunoSEQ multiplex PCR; TCRdb's table is partial and in-frame only. The sample lists about 220,000 clones, roughly four fifths seen once, with 4.5% to 5.5% in the top ten. Sequencing was carried out using peripheral blood. The receptors originated from a woman aged 70-85 years with COVID-19, enrolled during active disease. CDR3s include the opening cysteine and the closing phenylalanine or tryptophan.

CDR3 protein: CASSLELAGGLTDTQYF
V gene: TRBV7-2

CDR3 protein: CASSPGGSSGNTIYF
V gene: TRBV25-1

CDR3 protein: CASSNGGLGNYGYTF
V gene: TRBV19

CDR3 protein: CASSLLAGVLTDTQYF
V gene: TRBV7-6

CDR3 protein: CTSSQGDASGRIYEQYF
V gene: TRBV1

CDR3 protein: CASSPQAGNTEAFF
V gene: TRBV3-1/TRBV3-2

CDR3 protein: CASSLEPSGAYEQYF
V gene: TRBV5-1

CDR3 protein: CASSPAGDAHSGANVLTF
V gene: TRBV5-1

CDR3 protein: CASSDQGNTEAFF
V gene: TRBV2

CDR3 protein: CSADRGPQETQYF
V gene: TRBV29-1

CDR3 protein: CASNARGTSKRNEQFF
V gene: TRBV19

CDR3 protein: CASRRGQANTEAFF
V gene: TRBV19

CDR3 protein: CASSEQGQPTEAFF
V gene: TRBV2

CDR3 protein: CSVLLNEQFF
V gene: TRBV29-1

CDR3 protein: CAIKGQTGEPQHF
V gene: TRBV10-3

CDR3 protein: CAGALTPNTGELFF
V gene: TRBV6-6

CDR3 protein: CASSPRLGGPNEQFF
V gene: TRBV5-1

CDR3 protein: CASSLPTTYGYTF
V gene: TRBV28